The 13 T cell receptor beta chains below come from one sample, sequenced in a study of cytomegalovirus exposure and HLA in healthy donors. The PCR ran on 60 Vbeta and 13 Jbeta primers. The table came from immunoSEQ multiplex PCR; TCRdb's copy has only in-frame clones and leaves some out. Among 90,000 to 120,000 clones listed, roughly 80% were seen once. Sequencing input: PBMCs. The receptors derive from a man under 40 in good health and CMV-seronegative.

The V call is TRBV13, the J call TRBJ2-3; TRBD2 aligns across 7 bases. The germline V gene has CDR1 PRHDT and CDR2 FYEKMQ (reference sequence). The V gene end was trimmed by 5 bases and the J gene end by 8 bases; junction bases not matched to a gene: 7. The CDR3 consists of 13 residues. DNA of the CDR3: TGTGCCAGCAGCGGGGGAGGGAGAGGTACGCAGTATTTT. As protein: CASSGGGRGTQYF.

The sample holds a few counts of this clone. The chain carries TRBV6-5 and TRBJ2-5; D is undetermined. With the DNA end fitting TRBJ2-7 better, the J assignment may be wrong. The CDR3 is 16 amino acids. Germline V lookup: CDR1 MNHEY, CDR2 SVGAGI. CDR3 coding DNA: TGTGCCAGCAGTTACGATTCAATGGGCAGAAGCTACGAGCAGTACTTC. It specifies CASSYDSMGRSYEQYF.

This chain uses TRBV4-1 with TRBJ2-7; 9 positions match TRBD1. Unmatched junction bases numbered 5, after V lost 4 bases and J lost 1 base. Germline assignment: CDR1 MGHRA and CDR2 YSYEKL. The CDR3 spans 15 residues. DNA for the CDR3: TGCGCCAGCAGCCTCGGGACAGGGACGTCCTACGAGCAGTACTTC. This sequence encodes CASSLGTGTSYEQYF.

The CDR3 sequence: CASSFLSPGELFF. In DNA, the CDR3 is TGTGCCAGCAGCTTTCTATCACCCGGGGAGCTGTTTTTT. The chain is built from TRBV7-6 and TRBJ2-2; D not resolved. Germline V CDR1 and CDR2: SGHVS, FNYEAQ. V gave up 3 bases and J gave up 6 bases, with 8 bases separating them. The CDR3 loop spans 13 amino acids.

The chain employs TRBV5-4 and TRBJ2-5, with D perhaps TRBD2 (6 bases). The germline V gene encodes CDR1 SGHNT and CDR2 YYREEE (reference sequence). The CDR3 sequence is 13 residues long. Trimming shortened V by 1 base and J by 4 bases, and 8 bases separated the two germline ends. Here the CDR3 reads CASSLWRGETQYF. In DNA form, the CDR3 reads TGTGCCAGCAGCTTGTGGCGGGGAGAGACCCAGTACTTC.

DNA of the CDR3: TGTGCCAGCAGACCCCCAGGGCATGAGCAGTTCTTC. This encodes CASRPPGHEQFF. The genes are TRBV27 and TRBJ2-1, with D possibly matching TRBD1 (5 bases). V was trimmed by 6 bases and J by 8 bases, leaving 11 bases between them. Germline V gene sequence: CDR1 MNHEY, CDR2 SMNVEV (reference sequence). This CDR3 has 12 residues.

The J gene is TRBJ1-3, the V gene TRBV28, with TRBD1 matching over 8 bases. V trimming: 5 bases; J trimming: 5 bases; junction bases outside the gene matches: 5. Germline V gene data show CDR1 as MDHEN and CDR2 as SYDVKM. The CDR3 totals 14 residues. The CDR3 reads CASSPGQGRNTIYF. CDR3 coding DNA: TGTGCCAGCAGTCCCGGACAGGGAAGAAACACCATATATTTT.

This clone was counted between two and nine times. V usage is TRBV7-8 and J usage is TRBJ1-1; D may be TRBD1 (5 bases). The CDR3 extends over 13 amino acids. Per the germline V gene, CDR1 is SGHVS and CDR2 is FQNEAQ. Trimming removed 1 base at V and 10 bases at J, with 13 bases between. CDR3 in amino acids: CASSLEPAGIAFF. In DNA, the CDR3 is TGTGCCAGCAGCTTAGAGCCCGCAGGGATAGCTTTCTTT.

This clone occurred once. The V gene is TRBV15, the J gene TRBJ2-4; a weak D match, TRBD1 (6 bases). Germline CDR1 is LNHNV and CDR2 is YYDKDF (reference sequence). The V end lost 5 bases, the J end lost 0 bases, and 29 bases lay between the germline ends. The CDR3 loop spans 21 amino acids. CDR3 residues: CATSGGNITGFGRVAKNIQYF. The CDR3 coding sequence is TGTGCCACCAGCGGGGGTAACATCACAGGGTTTGGAAGGGTAGCCAAAAACATTCAGTACTTC.

A single count supports this clone. The chain has TRBV6-1 and TRBJ2-2; 9 bases line up with TRBD2. The CDR3 runs 14 residues. Germline-derived CDR1 and CDR2 are MNHNS and SASEGT. The trim removed 11 bases at V and 5 bases at J, leaving 9 bases unmatched. CDR3 sequence (DNA): TGTGCCTCCCGAGAGGCGGGGGGGACCGGGGAGCTGTTTTTT. Translating gives CASREAGGTGELFF.

J is TRBJ1-2 and V is TRBV5-1; D might be TRBD1 (5 bases). V lost 5 bases, J lost 7 bases, and 15 bases lay in between. CDR1 SGHRS and CDR2 YFSETQ come from the germline V gene. The CDR3 loop spans 13 amino acids. For the CDR3, the DNA is TGCGCCAGCAGTCGATCCAGGGAGGGTGGCTACACCTTC. Protein sequence: CASSRSREGGYTF.

The CDR3 nucleotides read TGTGCCGCTAGGCGGAGCGCCCTCTCCTACGAGCAGTACTTC. Residues: CAARRSALSYEQYF. The chain carries TRBV6-1 and TRBJ2-7; no clear D. Deletions cut 11 bases from V and 0 bases from J, with 17 bases between. This CDR3 comprises 14 residues. Germline CDR1 MNHNS, CDR2 SASEGT.

This chain joins TRBV29-1 and TRBJ2-1, with 8 nucleotides matching TRBD2. V gave up 8 bases and J gave up 7 bases; unmatched junction bases: 10. This CDR3 comprises 13 residues. Germline V lookup: CDR1 SQVTM, CDR2 ANQGSEA. The CDR3 is CSHTGGGVNEQFF. The CDR3 DNA sequence: TGCAGCCACACCGGGGGGGGTGTAAATGAGCAGTTCTTC.